The subject of this entry is one T cell receptor beta chain. This specimen comes from a study of blood T cell repertoires in COVID-19. About the study: The United States, Italy and Spain were the sources of the acute and convalescent COVID-19 samples.

Trimming pared 4 bases from V and 5 bases from J, leaving 12 bases between. Per germline, CDR1 SGHNT and CDR2 YYREEE (reference sequence). This CDR3 spans 13 amino acids. In the original processing: Estimated nucleated cell counts came from reference gene primer amplification. Sequenced by immunoSEQ multiplex PCR; TCRdb stores in-frame clones only, minus some. V and J calls and clone size follow that table, whereas D and trimming were derived from the DNA. The sample has tens of thousands of clones, around 76% seen once. The TCR originated in a woman aged 60-75 years with acute or convalescent COVID-19. The V and J genes are TRBV5-4 and TRBJ1-1; D may be TRBD1 (6 bases). The source material was peripheral blood. DNA of the CDR3: TGTGCCAGCAGCCGGACAGAGTGGACTGAAGCTTTCTTT. Translation: CASSRTEWTEAFF. The full variable domain, rest sourced from reference TRBV5-4 and TRBJ1-1, is ETGVTQSPTHLIKTRGQQVTLRCSSQSGHNTVSWYQQALGQGPQFIFQYYREEENGRGNFPPRFSGLQFPNYSSELNVNALELDDSALYLCASSRTEWTEAFFGQGTRLTVV.